This T cell receptor beta chain stems from a study of shared clonotypes between healthy human individuals. Study summary: A few men and two women, aged 18 to 49, were donors. Study-wide results and limits: Against clonotypes common to all four donors, non-shared ones had lower generation probabilities.

Worth noting for this clone: The antigen is undetermined.

The CDR3 totals 15 residues. V lost 4 bases to trimming and J lost 3 bases; unmatched junction nucleotides: 6. CDR1 is SGHRS and CDR2 is YFSETQ in the germline V gene. Repertoires were generated with immunoSEQ multiplex PCR, while TCRdb's copy carries only in-frame clones and drops some. The data show about 2 million clones, with roughly 94% seen just once and approximately 1% held by the top ten. CD8 cells regarded as naive lacked CD45RO, were positively chosen for CCR7, and omitted terminally differentiated effector memory CD45RA+ cells. The V gene is TRBV5-1, the J gene TRBJ2-3; 9 bases line up with TRBD1. The sequence was collected from a man between 18 and 35 years old in good health. The sequencing sample was made of naive CD8+ T cells sorted from blood. The chain's CDR3 is CASSHGTGTTDTQYF. The DNA for the CDR3 is TGCGCCAGCAGCCACGGGACAGGGACTACAGATACGCAGTATTTT. Combining the CDR3 with reference TRBV5-1 and TRBJ2-3 gives the whole variable domain KAGVTQTPRYLIKTRGQQVTLSCSPISGHRSVSWYQQTPGQGLQFLFEYFSETQRNKGNFPGRFSGRQFSNSRSEMNVSTLELGDSALYLCASSHGTGTTDTQYFGPGTRLTVL.